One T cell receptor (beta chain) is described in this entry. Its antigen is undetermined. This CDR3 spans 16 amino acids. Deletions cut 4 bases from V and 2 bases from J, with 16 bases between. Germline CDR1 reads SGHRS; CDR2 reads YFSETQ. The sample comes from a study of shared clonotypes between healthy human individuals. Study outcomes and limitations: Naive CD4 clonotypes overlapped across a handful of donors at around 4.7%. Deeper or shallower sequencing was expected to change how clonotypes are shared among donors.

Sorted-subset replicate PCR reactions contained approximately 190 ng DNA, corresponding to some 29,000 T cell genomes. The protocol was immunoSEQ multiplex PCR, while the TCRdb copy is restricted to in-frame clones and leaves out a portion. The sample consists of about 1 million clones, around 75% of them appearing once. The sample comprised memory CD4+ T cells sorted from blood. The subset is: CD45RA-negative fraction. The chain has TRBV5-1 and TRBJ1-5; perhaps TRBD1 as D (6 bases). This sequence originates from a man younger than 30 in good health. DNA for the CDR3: TGCGCCAGCAGCGTTTCAGGGGAAGGAGGCAATCAGCCCCAGCATTTT. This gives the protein CASSVSGEGGNQPQHF.